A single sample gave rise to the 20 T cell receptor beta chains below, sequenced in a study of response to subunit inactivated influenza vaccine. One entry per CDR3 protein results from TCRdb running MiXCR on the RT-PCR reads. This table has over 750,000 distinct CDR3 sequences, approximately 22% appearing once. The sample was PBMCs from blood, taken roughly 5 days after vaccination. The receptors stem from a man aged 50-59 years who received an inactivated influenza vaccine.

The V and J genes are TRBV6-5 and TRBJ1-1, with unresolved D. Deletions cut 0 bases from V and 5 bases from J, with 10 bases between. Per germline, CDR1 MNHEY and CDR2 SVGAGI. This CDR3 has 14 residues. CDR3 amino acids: CASSYSVRGTEAFF. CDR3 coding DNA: TGTGCCAGCAGTTACTCCGTGCGGGGAACTGAAGCTTTCTTT.

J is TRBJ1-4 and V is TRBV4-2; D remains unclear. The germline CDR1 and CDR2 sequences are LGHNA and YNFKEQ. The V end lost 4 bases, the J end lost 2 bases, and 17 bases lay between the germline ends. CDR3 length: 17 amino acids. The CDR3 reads CASSPGSYFATNEKLFF. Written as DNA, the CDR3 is TGTGCCAGCAGCCCGGGGAGTTATTTCGCCACTAATGAAAAACTGTTTTTT.

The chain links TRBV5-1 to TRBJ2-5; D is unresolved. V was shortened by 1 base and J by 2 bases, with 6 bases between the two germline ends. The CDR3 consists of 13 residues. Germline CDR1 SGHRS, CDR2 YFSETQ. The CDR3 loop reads CASSLNIQETQYF. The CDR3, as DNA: TGCGCCAGCAGCTTGAACATTCAAGAGACCCAGTACTTC.

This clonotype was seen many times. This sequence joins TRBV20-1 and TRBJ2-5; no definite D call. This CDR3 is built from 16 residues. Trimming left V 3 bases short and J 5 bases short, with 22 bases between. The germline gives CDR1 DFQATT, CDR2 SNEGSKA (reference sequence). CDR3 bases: TGCAGTGCTAGCCTTCCCGTTAGGCTCCGAAGGGAGACCCAGTACTTC. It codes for CSASLPVRLRRETQYF.

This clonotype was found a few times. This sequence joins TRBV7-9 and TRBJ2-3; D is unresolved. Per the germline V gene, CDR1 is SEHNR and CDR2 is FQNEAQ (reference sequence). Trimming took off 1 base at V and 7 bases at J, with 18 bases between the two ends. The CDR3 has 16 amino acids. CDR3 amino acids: CASSLVQGRPHHTQYF. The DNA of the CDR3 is TGTGCCAGCAGCTTAGTGCAAGGACGGCCCCACCATACGCAGTATTTT.

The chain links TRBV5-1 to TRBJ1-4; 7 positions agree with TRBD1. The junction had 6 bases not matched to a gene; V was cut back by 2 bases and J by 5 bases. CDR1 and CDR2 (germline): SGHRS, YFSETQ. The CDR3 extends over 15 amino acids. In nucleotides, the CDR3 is TGCGCCAGCAGCTTTAGGGACAGAAAAAATGAAAAACTGTTTTTT. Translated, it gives CASSFRDRKNEKLFF.

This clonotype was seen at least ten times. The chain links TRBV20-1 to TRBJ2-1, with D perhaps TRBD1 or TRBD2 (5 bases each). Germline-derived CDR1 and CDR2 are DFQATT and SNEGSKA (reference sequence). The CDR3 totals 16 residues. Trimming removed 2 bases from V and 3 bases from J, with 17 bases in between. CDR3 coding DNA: TGCAGTGCTAGAAATCACCGGGACCGAATCTACAATGAGCAGTTCTTC. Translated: CSARNHRDRIYNEQFF.

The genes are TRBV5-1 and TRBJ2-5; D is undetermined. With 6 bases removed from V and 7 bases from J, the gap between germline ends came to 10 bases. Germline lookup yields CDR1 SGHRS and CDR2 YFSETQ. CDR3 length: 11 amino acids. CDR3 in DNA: TGCGCCAGCATCCTGGGCGGGACCCAGTACTTC. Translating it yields CASILGGTQYF.

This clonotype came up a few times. This chain's CDR3 is CASSLGMTGHGYTF. CDR3 DNA: TGTGCCAGCAGCTTAGGGATGACGGGCCATGGCTACACCTTC. V and J are TRBV7-2 and TRBJ1-2; no clear D. Trimming cost V 1 base and J 6 bases, with 12 bases left between them. CDR3 length: 14 amino acids. Germline CDR1 is SGHTA and CDR2 is FQGNSA.

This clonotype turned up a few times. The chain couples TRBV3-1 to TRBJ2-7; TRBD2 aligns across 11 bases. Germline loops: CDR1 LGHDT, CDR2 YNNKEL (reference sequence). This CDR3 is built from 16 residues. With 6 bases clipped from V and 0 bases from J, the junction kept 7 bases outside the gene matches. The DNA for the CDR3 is TGTGCCAGCAGTGGACTAGCGGGCGGAAGCTCCTACGAGCAGTACTTC. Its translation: CASSGLAGGSSYEQYF.

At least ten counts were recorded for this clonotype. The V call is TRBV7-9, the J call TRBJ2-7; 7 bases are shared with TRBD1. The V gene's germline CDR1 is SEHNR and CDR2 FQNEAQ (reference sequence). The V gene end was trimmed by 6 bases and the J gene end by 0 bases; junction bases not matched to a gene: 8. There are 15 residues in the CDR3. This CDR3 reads CASRSTGTDSYEQYF. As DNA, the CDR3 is TGTGCCAGCAGGTCCACCGGGACAGACTCCTACGAGCAGTACTTC.

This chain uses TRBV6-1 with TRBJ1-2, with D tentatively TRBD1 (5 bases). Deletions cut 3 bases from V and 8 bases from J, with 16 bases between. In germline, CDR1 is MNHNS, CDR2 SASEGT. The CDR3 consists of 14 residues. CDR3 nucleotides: TGTGCCAGCAGTGAGACACAGGCGGTGAGCGGCTACACCTTC. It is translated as CASSETQAVSGYTF.

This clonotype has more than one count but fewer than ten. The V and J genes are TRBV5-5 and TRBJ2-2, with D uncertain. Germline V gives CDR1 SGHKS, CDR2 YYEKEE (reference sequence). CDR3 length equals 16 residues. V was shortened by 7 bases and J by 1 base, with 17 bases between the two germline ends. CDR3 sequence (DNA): TGTGCCAGCGGTCTTTCAGGCACCAAGAACACCGGGGAGCTGTTTTTT. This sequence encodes CASGLSGTKNTGELFF.

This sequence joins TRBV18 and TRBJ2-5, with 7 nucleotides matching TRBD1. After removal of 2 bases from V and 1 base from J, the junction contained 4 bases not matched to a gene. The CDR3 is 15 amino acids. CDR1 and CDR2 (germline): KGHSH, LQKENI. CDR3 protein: CASSPLGQSQETQYF. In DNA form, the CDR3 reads TGTGCCAGCTCACCATTGGGACAGTCCCAAGAGACCCAGTACTTC.

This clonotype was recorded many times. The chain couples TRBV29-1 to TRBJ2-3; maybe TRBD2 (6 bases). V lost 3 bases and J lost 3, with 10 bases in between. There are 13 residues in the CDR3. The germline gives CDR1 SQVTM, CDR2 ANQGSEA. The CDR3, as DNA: TGCAGCGTTGACATCGGGAGAACAGATACGCAGTATTTT. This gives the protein CSVDIGRTDTQYF.

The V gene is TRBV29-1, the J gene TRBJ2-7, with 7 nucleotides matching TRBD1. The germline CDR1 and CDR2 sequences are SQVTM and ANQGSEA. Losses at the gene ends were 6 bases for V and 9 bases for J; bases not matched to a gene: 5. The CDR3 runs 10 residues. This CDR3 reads CSVGTEGQYF. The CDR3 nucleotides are TGCAGCGTGGGGACAGAAGGGCAGTACTTC.

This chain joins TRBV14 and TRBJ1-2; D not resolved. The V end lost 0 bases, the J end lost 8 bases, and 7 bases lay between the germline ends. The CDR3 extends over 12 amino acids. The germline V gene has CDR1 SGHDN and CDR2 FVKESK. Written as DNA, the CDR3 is TGTGCCAGCAGCCAAGAGGGTTTGGGCTACACCTTC. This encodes CASSQEGLGYTF.

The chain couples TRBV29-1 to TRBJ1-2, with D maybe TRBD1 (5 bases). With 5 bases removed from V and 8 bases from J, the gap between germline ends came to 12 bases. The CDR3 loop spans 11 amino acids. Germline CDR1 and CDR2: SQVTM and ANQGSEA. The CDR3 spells CSVWQGGGYTF. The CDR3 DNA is TGCAGCGTTTGGCAGGGCGGAGGCTACACCTTC.

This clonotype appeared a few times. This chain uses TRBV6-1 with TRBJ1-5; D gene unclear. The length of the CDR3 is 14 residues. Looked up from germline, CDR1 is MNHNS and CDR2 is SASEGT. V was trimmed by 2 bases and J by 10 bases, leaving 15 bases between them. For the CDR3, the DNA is TGTGCCAGCAGTGAAATGGCAGCCCGAGAACCCCAGCATTTT. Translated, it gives CASSEMAAREPQHF.

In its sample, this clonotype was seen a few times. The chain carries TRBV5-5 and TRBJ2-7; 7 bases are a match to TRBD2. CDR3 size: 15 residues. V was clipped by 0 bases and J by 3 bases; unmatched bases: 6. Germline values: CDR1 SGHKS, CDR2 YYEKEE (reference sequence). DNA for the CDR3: TGTGCCAGCAGCTTGGCAGCGGGGAAGGTCTACGAGCAGTACTTC. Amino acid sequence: CASSLAAGKVYEQYF.